Presented here are 15 T cell receptor beta chains from one specimen sequenced in a study of Graves' ophthalmopathy and Graves' hyperthyroidism. Amplification of TCR beta CDR3 regions used RNA transcripts. Amplification began with first-round RT-PCR using HTBI primers, then second-round multiplex PCR was performed. TCRdb redid the calling of the multiplex PCR reads with MiXCR, one entry per CDR3 protein. In the table there are roughly 500,000 distinct CDR3 sequences, roughly 14% of which are singletons. Material for sequencing was blood. The receptors shown here come from a woman aged 25 to 39 with Graves' ophthalmopathy.

This clonotype was seen many times. The J gene is TRBJ1-2, the V gene TRBV6-2 or TRBV6-3; D is possibly TRBD1 (6 bases). V lost 6 bases to trimming and J lost 2 bases, with 16 bases between them. CDR1 is MNHEY, CDR2 SVGEGT, per germline. The CDR3 runs to 15 residues. The CDR3 protein is CASSPHRDLNYGYTF. DNA for the CDR3: TGTGCCAGCAGCCCACACAGGGACTTGAACTATGGCTACACCTTC.

This clonotype was counted at least ten times. V is TRBV12-3 or TRBV12-4 and J is TRBJ2-7; 9 bases line up with TRBD1. CDR3 length equals 14 residues. Unmatched junction bases numbered 6, after V lost 6 bases and J lost 3 bases. CDR3 in DNA: TGTGCCAGCAGATCCGGGACAGGGTTCTACGAGCAGTACTTC. Protein sequence: CASRSGTGFYEQYF.

This clonotype has at least ten counts. One end of the junction varies from germline; a read error may be responsible. In DNA form, the CDR3 reads TGTGCCAGCAGCAAAGATCCAAACGCCCTTGAAGGTTTCTTT. Its translation is CASSKDPNALEGFF. The chain has TRBV7-9 and TRBJ1-1; D uncertain. Germline CDR1 is SEHNR and CDR2 is FQNEAQ (reference sequence). This CDR3 is built from 14 residues.

The sample holds many counts of this clonotype. V is TRBV20-1 and J is TRBJ1-3; 8 nucleotides line up with TRBD1. V gave up 5 bases and J gave up 0 bases; unmatched junction bases: 6. This CDR3 contains 15 residues. Looked up from germline, CDR1 is DFQATT and CDR2 is SNEGSKA (reference sequence). CDR3 amino acids: CSARGQGHSGNTIYF. DNA for the CDR3: TGCAGTGCTCGCGGACAGGGCCACTCTGGAAACACCATATATTTT.

This rearrangement joins TRBV12-3 or TRBV12-4 to TRBJ1-2; D gene uncertain. This CDR3 has 13 residues. V gave up 0 bases and J gave up 8 bases, with 10 bases separating them. This chain's CDR3 is CASSLAGQKGYTF. Written as DNA, the CDR3 is TGTGCCAGCAGTTTAGCCGGTCAGAAAGGCTACACCTTC.

In this sample, this clonotype turned up many times. The V and J genes are TRBV28 and TRBJ2-7; 7 nucleotides match TRBD1. Germline V lookup: CDR1 MDHEN, CDR2 SYDVKM. With 6 bases clipped from V and 2 bases from J, the junction kept 16 bases outside the gene matches. The CDR3 spans 17 residues. CDR3 sequence reads: CASRTNTQGWATYEQYF. The DNA for the CDR3 is TGTGCCAGCAGGACCAACACACAGGGGTGGGCTACCTACGAGCAGTACTTC.

This clonotype was observed at least ten times. This sequence joins TRBV12-3 or TRBV12-4 and TRBJ2-5; D is undetermined. CDR3 size: 11 residues. The ends were cut back, 6 bases at V and 0 bases at J, with 2 bases in the middle. CDR3 loop: CASSHQETQYF. The CDR3 DNA reads TGTGCCAGCAGCCACCAAGAGACCCAGTACTTC.

This clonotype was seen many times. A single base separates this from a much larger clone, so it may be a read error. This rearrangement joins TRBV12-3 or TRBV12-4 to TRBJ1-1, with TRBD1 identical over 7 bases. The CDR3 covers 13 residues. The chain's CDR3 is CASSRTGATEACF. The DNA for the CDR3 is TGTGCCAGCAGCAGAACAGGGGCCACTGAAGCTTGCTTT.

This clonotype came up many times. The rearrangement uses TRBV12-3 or TRBV12-4 and TRBJ1-5, with 8 nucleotides matching TRBD1. The CDR3 runs to 18 residues. Germline trimming cut 3 bases from V and 0 bases from J; bases unmatched to any gene: 10. DNA for the CDR3: TGTGCCAGCAGTTTGGTTACAGGGGGGGTCTATAGCAATCAGCCCCAGCATTTT. This codes for CASSLVTGGVYSNQPQHF.

This CDR3 reads CSARPPTGYGNEQFF. CDR3 nucleotides: TGCAGTGCTAGACCTCCGACAGGGTACGGTAATGAGCAGTTCTTC. This chain joins TRBV20-1 and TRBJ2-1, with 7 bases that match TRBD1. Germline lookup yields CDR1 DFQATT and CDR2 SNEGSKA (reference sequence). The CDR3 is made up of 15 amino acids. Trimming at V came to 2 bases and at J to 7 bases, leaving 11 bases not matched to a gene.

This clonotype has a count of ten or more. This chain joins TRBV2 and TRBJ2-7; 8 bases match TRBD2. The germline V gene encodes CDR1 SNHLY and CDR2 FYNNEI. The CDR3 loop spans 16 amino acids. J gave up 7 bases and V 8 bases, and 19 bases lay outside the gene matches. CDR3 in DNA: TGTGCCAGCCGGAGAGCGGGAGACACCCTGGGCCGGGAGCAGTACTTC. Amino acid sequence: CASRRAGDTLGREQYF. The whole variable domain, remainder taken from reference TRBV2 and TRBJ2-7, is EPEVTQTPSHQVTQMGQEVILRCVPISNHLYFYWYRQILGQKVEFLVSFYNNEISEKSEIFDDQFSVERPDGSNFTLKIRSTKLEDSAMYFCASRRAGDTLGREQYFGPGTRLTVT.

The sample holds many counts of this clonotype. The chain uses TRBV20-1 and TRBJ1-2; D remains ambiguous. The CDR3 runs to 12 residues. The germline V and J ends were trimmed by 1 base and 4 bases, with 7 bases remaining between them. Germline CDR1 DFQATT, CDR2 SNEGSKA (reference sequence). The CDR3 sequence is CSARVAGYGYTF. As DNA, the CDR3 is TGCAGTGCTAGAGTGGCGGGCTATGGCTACACCTTC.

This clonotype was seen many times. This chain joins TRBV15 and TRBJ2-5; no clear D. Per germline, CDR1 LNHNV and CDR2 YYDKDF (reference sequence). The CDR3 runs to 12 residues. V was trimmed by 3 bases and J by 4 bases, leaving 6 bases between them. As DNA, the CDR3 is TGTGCCACCAGCAGGAGCCTAGAGACCCAGTACTTC. The encoded protein is CATSRSLETQYF.

This clonotype was seen ten or more times. V usage is TRBV28 and J usage is TRBJ1-5; TRBD1 agrees at 8 bases. Germline loops: CDR1 MDHEN, CDR2 SYDVKM. CDR3 length equals 16 residues. The trim removed 6 bases at V and 2 bases at J, leaving 9 bases unmatched. The CDR3 loop reads CASSPTDRAGNQPQHF. Here the CDR3 DNA reads TGTGCCAGCAGCCCAACGGACAGGGCTGGCAATCAGCCCCAGCATTTT.

This clonotype was seen a handful of times. The rearrangement joins TRBV11-2 to TRBJ2-7, with D possibly being TRBD1 (5 bases). The CDR3 runs to 13 residues. With 5 bases removed from V and 3 bases from J, the gap between germline ends came to 11 bases. Germline assignment: CDR1 SGHAT and CDR2 FQNNGV. The CDR3 here is CASSIKGDYEQYF. The CDR3, as DNA: TGTGCCAGCAGCATCAAAGGGGACTACGAGCAGTACTTC.